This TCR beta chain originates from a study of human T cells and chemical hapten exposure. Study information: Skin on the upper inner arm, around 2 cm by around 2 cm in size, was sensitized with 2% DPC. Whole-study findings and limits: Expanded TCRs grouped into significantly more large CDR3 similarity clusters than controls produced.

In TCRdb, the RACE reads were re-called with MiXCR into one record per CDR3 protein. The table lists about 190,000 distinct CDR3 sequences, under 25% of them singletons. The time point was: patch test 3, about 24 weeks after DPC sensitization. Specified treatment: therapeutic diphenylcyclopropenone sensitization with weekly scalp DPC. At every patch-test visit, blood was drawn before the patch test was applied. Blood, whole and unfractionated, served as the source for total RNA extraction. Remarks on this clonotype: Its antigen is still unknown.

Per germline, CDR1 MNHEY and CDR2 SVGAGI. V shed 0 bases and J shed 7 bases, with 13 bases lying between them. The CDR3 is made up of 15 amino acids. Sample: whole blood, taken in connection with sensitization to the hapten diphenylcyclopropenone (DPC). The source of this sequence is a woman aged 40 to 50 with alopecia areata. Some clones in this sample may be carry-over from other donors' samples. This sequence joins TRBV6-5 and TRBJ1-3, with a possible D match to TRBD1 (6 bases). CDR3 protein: CASSYSGRGSNTIYF. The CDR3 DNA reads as TGTGCCAGCAGTTACTCGGGCAGGGGATCGAACACCATATATTTT.